These 31 T cell receptor beta chains came from one sample sequenced in a study of radiation and T cells in renal cell carcinoma. Sample time point: blood 4 weeks post-SBRT, at nephrectomy. Treatment specified: 15 Gy SBRT to primary tumor, nephrectomy 4 weeks later. The protocol was immunoSEQ multiplex PCR, while the TCRdb copy is restricted to in-frame clones and leaves out a portion. This sample has 150,000 or so clones; 88% occur once, and the top ten carry about 11%. The sequencing used blood, collected from a patient whose treatment included radiotherapy and nephrectomy. Every receptor here comes from a woman between 50 and 59 years old with renal cell carcinoma.

This rearrangement joins TRBV11-3 to TRBJ2-5; D could derive from TRBD1 or TRBD2 (6 bases each). Trimming stripped 1 base from V and 4 bases from J, with 16 bases between. The CDR3 loop spans 16 amino acids. CDR1 is SGHNT and CDR2 is YENEEA in the germline V gene. The CDR3 DNA follows: TGTGCCAGCAGCTTAGGTACAGGGAGGTTTCCAGAGACCCAGTACTTC. Protein: CASSLGTGRFPETQYF.

The V gene is TRBV4-2, the J gene TRBJ1-2; D possibly corresponds to TRBD1 (5 bases). This CDR3 comprises 15 residues. Trimming left V 2 bases short and J 7 bases short, with 17 bases between. Germline CDR1 reads LGHNA; CDR2 reads YNFKEQ. The CDR3 DNA is TGTGCCAGCAGCCAACCGCAGGGAAAGAATGCTGGCTACACCTTC. It encodes CASSQPQGKNAGYTF.

This chain links TRBV2 with TRBJ1-5, with 9 bases identical to TRBD1. The CDR3 extends over 13 amino acids. Trimming removed 7 bases from V and 6 bases from J; junction bases left unmatched: 4. In germline, CDR1 is SNHLY, CDR2 FYNNEI. The CDR3: CASTVQGAQPQHF. Here the CDR3 DNA reads TGTGCCAGCACCGTACAGGGGGCTCAGCCCCAGCATTTT.

The gene calls are TRBV4-3 and TRBJ2-2; TRBD1 aligns across 8 bases. CDR3 length: 16 amino acids. The germline V gene has CDR1 LGHNA and CDR2 YSLEER. V trimming: 5 bases; J trimming: 1 base; junction bases outside the gene matches: 6. The CDR3 DNA reads TGCGCCAGCAGCTACACCGGGACAGGGAACACCGGGGAGCTGTTTTTT. This codes for CASSYTGTGNTGELFF.

CDR3 amino acids: CASIPDRSGDYNYGYTF. Written as DNA, the CDR3 is TGTGCCAGTATACCGGACAGAAGTGGGGACTATAACTATGGCTACACCTTC. The chain combines TRBV19 with TRBJ1-2; perhaps TRBD1 as D (6 bases). The CDR3 is made up of 17 amino acids. V was trimmed by 7 bases and J by 1 base, leaving 22 bases between them. Germline lookup yields CDR1 LNHDA and CDR2 SQIVND (reference sequence).

The CDR3 sequence: CASSQPQLRGGYTF. CDR3 DNA: TGTGCCAGCAGCCAACCCCAGCTCAGGGGGGGCTACACCTTC. This rearrangement joins TRBV7-2 to TRBJ1-2; 7 bases are a match to TRBD1. From germline, CDR1 is SGHTA and CDR2 FQGNSA. This CDR3 has 14 amino acids. V lost 5 bases, J lost 8 bases, and 11 bases stayed unmatched.

The genes are TRBV25-1 and TRBJ1-1; possible D gene TRBD1, 5 bases. This CDR3 spans 14 amino acids. The germline gives CDR1 MGHDK, CDR2 SYGVNS. The germline V and J ends were trimmed by 0 bases and 6 bases, with 11 bases remaining between them. CDR3 DNA sequence: TGTGCCAGCAGTGAATATTGGGGCGGTCCTGAAGCTTTCTTT. It specifies CASSEYWGGPEAFF.

The rearrangement links TRBV9 to TRBJ2-1; 15 bases align to TRBD2. J lost 8 bases, V lost 4 bases, and 4 bases had no gene match. The CDR3 loop spans 15 amino acids. Germline V gives CDR1 SGDLS, CDR2 YYNGEE. The CDR3 nucleotides read TGTGCCAGCAGCCCATGGACTAGCGGGGGGGATGAGCAGTTCTTC. As protein: CASSPWTSGGDEQFF.

The chain carries TRBV6-5 and TRBJ1-1, with D possibly being TRBD1 (5 bases). Trimming removed 5 bases at V and 0 bases at J, with 7 bases between. Germline V gives CDR1 MNHEY, CDR2 SVGAGI. This CDR3 is 13 amino acids long. The CDR3 DNA reads TGTGCCAGCAGTCCCAGGGTGAACACTGAAGCTTTCTTT. Its translation is CASSPRVNTEAFF.

The chain uses TRBV25-1 and TRBJ2-5, with TRBD1 matching over 9 bases. The CDR3 spans 15 residues. Germline CDR1 reads MGHDK; CDR2 reads SYGVNS. V gave up 2 bases and J gave up 3 bases; unmatched junction bases: 4. The CDR3 DNA sequence: TGTGCCAGCAGTGAACCCGGGACAGGGAAAGAGACCCAGTACTTC. Residues: CASSEPGTGKETQYF.

This clone came up once. This chain's CDR3 is CASSEIYEDEAFF. The CDR3 region has the DNA TGTGCCAGCAGTGAAATCTACGAGGATGAAGCTTTCTTT. This chain connects TRBV6-1 to TRBJ1-1; no definite D call. V was clipped by 2 bases and J by 7 bases, with 11 bases between them. There are 13 residues in the CDR3. The germline CDR1 and CDR2 sequences are MNHNS and SASEGT.

J is TRBJ1-6 and V is TRBV27, with D perhaps TRBD1 (6 bases). Deletions cut 3 bases from V and 7 bases from J, with 13 bases between. Germline CDR1 reads MNHEY; CDR2 reads SMNVEV (reference sequence). This CDR3 comprises 15 residues. The CDR3 spells CASSFRNRENSPLHF. In DNA form, the CDR3 reads TGTGCCAGCAGTTTTCGGAACAGGGAGAATTCACCCCTCCACTTT.

The chain couples TRBV7-3 to TRBJ1-1, with D possibly being TRBD1 (5 bases). CDR1 is SGHTA, CDR2 FQGTGA, per germline. Trimming took 3 bases from V and 4 from J, leaving 9 bases between them. This CDR3 region has 13 residues. This CDR3 reads CASSFQGSTEAFF. DNA for the CDR3: TGTGCCAGCAGCTTTCAGGGATCCACTGAAGCTTTCTTT.

This clone occurred once. This clone may be a read error of a much larger clone one base away. The chain employs TRBV9 and TRBJ1-1; D perhaps matches TRBD1 (5 bases). Germline values: CDR1 SGDLS, CDR2 YYNGEE. The CDR3 consists of 13 residues. With 0 bases removed from V and 4 bases from J, the gap between germline ends came to 7 bases. CDR3 coding DNA: TGTGCCAGCAGCGTAGTGAGGGGCACTGAAGCTTTCTTT. It codes for CASSVVRGTEAFF.

This clone showed up just a few times. The chain joins TRBV10-3 to TRBJ2-3; D is possibly TRBD2 (6 bases). Germline loops: CDR1 ENHRY, CDR2 SYGVKD. The CDR3 loop spans 16 amino acids. V was clipped by 2 bases and J by 5 bases, with 17 bases between them. CDR3 loop: CAISEIAGGSGDTQYF. The DNA for the CDR3 is TGTGCCATCAGTGAGATAGCCGGGGGAAGTGGAGATACGCAGTATTTT.

The chain employs TRBV6-1 and TRBJ2-3; tentatively, D is TRBD1 (6 bases). Germline CDR1 reads MNHNS; CDR2 reads SASEGT. The CDR3 runs to 15 residues. The V end lost 6 bases, the J end lost 2 bases, and 15 bases lay between the germline ends. The CDR3 reads CASSSMTGPTDTQYF. As DNA, the CDR3 is TGTGCCAGCAGCTCGATGACAGGACCCACAGATACGCAGTATTTT.

The chain joins TRBV7-3 to TRBJ2-3; D is perhaps TRBD2 (5 bases). The CDR3 runs to 16 residues. The germline V gene encodes CDR1 SGHTA and CDR2 FQGTGA. The V gene lost 2 bases and the J gene lost 5 bases, with 17 bases spanning the gap. The CDR3 sequence: CASSLLVEGSRDTQYF. In nucleotides, the CDR3 is TGTGCCAGCAGCTTACTTGTTGAGGGTTCACGAGATACGCAGTATTTT. Complete variable domain (other parts from reference TRBV7-3 and TRBJ2-3): GAGVSQTPSNKVTEKGKYVELRCDPISGHTALYWYRQSLGQGPEFLIYFQGTGAADDSGLPNDRFFAVRPEGSVSTLKIQRTERGDSAVYLCASSLLVEGSRDTQYFGPGTRLTVL.

This chain uses TRBV29-1 with TRBJ1-3, with D unresolved. Germline CDR1 SQVTM, CDR2 ANQGSEA. The CDR3 is made up of 13 amino acids. V was clipped by 4 bases and J by 0 bases, with 7 bases between them. CDR3 residues: CSVAWTSGNTIYF. The CDR3, as DNA: TGCAGCGTTGCATGGACCTCTGGAAACACCATATATTTT.

The chain uses TRBV6-5 and TRBJ2-2; D unresolved. The V gene's germline CDR1 is MNHEY and CDR2 SVGAGI. This CDR3 has 14 residues. Trimming removed 6 bases at V and 5 bases at J, with 13 bases between. CDR3 sequence: CASSETWGTGELFF. For the CDR3, the DNA is TGTGCCAGCAGCGAAACGTGGGGTACCGGGGAGCTGTTTTTT.

A remark on this clone: Other DNA sequences in the sample encode the same CDR3. The chain has TRBV5-1 and TRBJ1-1, with D unclear. Trimming shortened V by 4 bases and J by 2 bases, and 9 bases separated the two germline ends. Germline V gives CDR1 SGHRS, CDR2 YFSETQ. The length of the CDR3 is 13 residues. CDR3 DNA sequence: TGCGCCAGCAGCCGTACGGGAAACACTGAAGCTTTCTTT. Residues: CASSRTGNTEAFF.

This CDR3 reads CASSPHGGGLVEQYF. CDR3 DNA sequence: TGTGCCAGCAGCCCCCACGGGGGGGGGTTGGTCGAGCAGTACTTC. The chain has TRBV14 and TRBJ2-7; 8 bases are a match to TRBD2. Losses at the gene ends were 4 bases for V and 6 bases for J; bases not matched to a gene: 11. Germline CDR1 and CDR2: SGHDN and FVKESK. The CDR3 runs to 15 residues.

The chain joins TRBV6-6 to TRBJ2-7; no firm D call. The CDR3 contains 14 residues. Germline V gene lookup returns CDR1 MNHNY and CDR2 SVGAGI (reference sequence). Trimming took 7 bases from V and 2 from J, leaving 15 bases between them. The CDR3 region has the DNA TGTGCCAGCAAGCCGGGTCAGGCAACCTACGAGCAGTACTTC. It codes for CASKPGQATYEQYF.

This clone was found a few times. CDR3 bases: TGTGCCAGCAAGAGCTCTGGGGCCAACGTCCTGACTTTC. This sequence encodes CASKSSGANVLTF. V usage is TRBV2 and J usage is TRBJ2-6; D call uncertain. There are 13 residues in the CDR3. Germline V lookup: CDR1 SNHLY, CDR2 FYNNEI. V shed 7 bases and J shed 0 bases, with 4 bases lying between them. Combining the CDR3 with reference TRBV2 and TRBJ2-6 gives the whole variable domain EPEVTQTPSHQVTQMGQEVILRCVPISNHLYFYWYRQILGQKVEFLVSFYNNEISEKSEIFDDQFSVERPDGSNFTLKIRSTKLEDSAMYFCASKSSGANVLTFGAGSRLTVL.

This clone has a handful of counts. The rearrangement uses TRBV19 and TRBJ1-4; 7 nucleotides align to TRBD1. CDR1 LNHDA and CDR2 SQIVND come from the germline V gene (reference sequence). V shed 3 bases, J shed 0 bases, and the junction held 1 base outside the gene matches. This CDR3 spans 15 amino acids. CDR3 loop: CASSIQGATNEKLFF. In DNA form, the CDR3 reads TGTGCCAGTAGTATCCAGGGGGCAACTAATGAAAAACTGTTTTTT.

The CDR3 loop is CASSDSGGPRRDEQFF. CDR3 sequence (DNA): TGTGCCAGCAGTGATAGCGGGGGCCCCCGGAGGGATGAGCAGTTCTTC. V and J are TRBV6-1 and TRBJ2-1, with 9 bases fitting TRBD2. Germline-derived CDR1 and CDR2 are MNHNS and SASEGT. J gave up 8 bases and V 3 bases, and 11 bases lay outside the gene matches. CDR3 length: 16 amino acids.

The chain employs TRBV7-9 and TRBJ1-5; D not certain. The CDR3 is 12 residues long. CDR1 is SEHNR and CDR2 is FQNEAQ in the germline V gene (reference sequence). Trimming pared 1 base from V and 6 bases from J, leaving 4 bases between. CDR3 nucleotides: TGTGCCAGCAGCTTAGTGGGTCAGCCCCAGCATTTT. Encoded protein: CASSLVGQPQHF.

The chain recombines TRBV5-6 with TRBJ2-1; the D gene is possibly TRBD2 (6 bases). The CDR3 is made up of 15 amino acids. The ends were cut back, 4 bases at V and 0 bases at J, with 11 bases in the middle. Germline V gene sequence: CDR1 SGHDT, CDR2 YYEEEE. The CDR3 here is CASSGGDGSYNEQFF. The CDR3 bases are TGTGCCAGCAGCGGCGGGGATGGCTCCTACAATGAGCAGTTCTTC.

The gene calls are TRBV13 and TRBJ1-6; TRBD1 is a possible D gene (5 bases). Trimming stripped 6 bases from V and 5 bases from J, with 14 bases between. From germline, CDR1 is PRHDT and CDR2 FYEKMQ (reference sequence). This CDR3 has 15 amino acids. CDR3 nucleotides: TGTGCCAGCAGGGCGGGACTGTCTGATAATTCACCCCTCCACTTT. It encodes CASRAGLSDNSPLHF.

The chain joins TRBV7-9 to TRBJ1-4; TRBD1 aligns across 7 bases. The ends lost 6 bases at V and 4 bases at J; junction bases unmatched: 11. The germline gives CDR1 SEHNR, CDR2 FQNEAQ (reference sequence). CDR3 length: 16 residues. The chain's CDR3 is CASSGTGTVVNEKLFF. CDR3 in DNA: TGTGCCAGCAGTGGAACCGGGACAGTGGTTAATGAAAAACTGTTTTTT.

The rearrangement links TRBV18 to TRBJ1-1; unclear D gene. V was shortened by 0 bases and J by 0 bases, with 8 bases between the two germline ends. In germline, CDR1 is KGHSH, CDR2 LQKENI. The CDR3 spans 15 residues. CDR3: CASSPPRAMNTEAFF. The CDR3 DNA reads TGTGCCAGCTCACCACCCCGGGCGATGAACACTGAAGCTTTCTTT.

The genes are TRBV5-1 and TRBJ2-3, with 14 bases lining up with TRBD2. The CDR3 extends over 16 amino acids. Germline-derived CDR1 and CDR2 are SGHRS and YFSETQ. With 4 bases clipped from V and 3 bases from J, the junction kept 4 bases outside the gene matches. CDR3 nucleotide sequence: TGCGCCAGCAGCGTGACTAGCGGGGGGGCGACAGATACGCAGTATTTT. Its translation: CASSVTSGGATDTQYF.